This passage covers 3 T cell receptor beta chains from one sample sequenced in a study of blood T cell repertoires in COVID-19. Data came from immunoSEQ multiplex PCR; TCRdb stores just in-frame clones and leaves some out. The sample carries over 10,000 clones, nearly 90% recorded once. The source material was peripheral blood. The receptors derive from a human donor in a cohort sampled during active COVID-19.

The chain joins TRBV5-1 to TRBJ2-5; maybe TRBD2 (6 bases). The CDR3 consists of 14 residues. V dropped 6 bases and J dropped 0 bases, with 12 bases sitting between them. CDR1 is SGHRS, CDR2 YFSETQ, per germline. The CDR3 region is CASTVSGDQETQYF. The DNA of the CDR3 is TGCGCCAGCACGGTTTCGGGGGACCAAGAGACCCAGTACTTC.

The chain couples TRBV19 to TRBJ2-7; D unresolved. The CDR3 is 13 residues long. Germline V gene data show CDR1 as LNHDA and CDR2 as SQIVND (reference sequence). V dropped 4 bases and J dropped 3 bases, with 10 bases sitting between them. The CDR3 DNA follows: TGTGCCAGTAGTACAAGCCCGGGCTACGAGCAGTACTTC. It yields the protein CASSTSPGYEQYF.

CDR3 nucleotides: TGTGCCAGCAGCCACGGACTAGCGGGGGAGGGGAATACGCAGTATTTT. Translated, it gives CASSHGLAGEGNTQYF. The gene calls are TRBV3-1 (or the pseudogene TRBV3-2) and TRBJ2-3; 13 bases align to TRBD2. Trimming cost V 3 bases and J 7 bases; bases outside gene matches: 7. The CDR3 extends over 16 amino acids. CDR1 and CDR2 (germline): LGHDT, YNNKEL (reference sequence).